The table lists the clone carrying this TCR beta chain with a few counts. Antigen: not known. The data were taken from a study of memory CD4+ T cells and cytomegalovirus serostatus. Overall study results and limits: The CMV-associated TCR signature appears largely within the CD4+ memory repertoire.

Sequencing used immunoSEQ multiplex PCR; TCRdb keeps in-frame clones, though not all of them. In the table there are around 33,000 clones, approximately 76% of which are singletons. Single viable CD3+CD4+CD8-CD45RO+ cells were sorted as the memory CD4+ T cells. Donors' CMV status reflects serum IgG against pp150, pp28, p38, p52. The CDR3 is 15 residues long. V gave up 1 base and J gave up 4 bases; unmatched junction bases: 8. CDR1 is SQVTM, CDR2 ANQGSEA, per germline. Sequencing input: memory CD4+ T cells from blood. This sequence joins TRBV29-1 and TRBJ1-1, with 8 bases fitting TRBD1. This receptor was identified in an adult in good health and CMV-seronegative. Some clones in this sample may be carry-over from other donors' samples. Written as DNA, the CDR3 is TGCAGCGTTGAAGGGATACCTACAGGGGGCACTGAAGCTTTCTTT. It encodes CSVEGIPTGGTEAFF.